A selection of T cell receptor beta chains follows, all from one sample in a study of blood T cell repertoires in COVID-19. The table came from immunoSEQ multiplex PCR; TCRdb's copy has only in-frame clones and leaves some out. The sample carries approximately 200,000 clones, about 88% recorded once. Material: PBMCs or T cells enriched from blood (not recorded which). Receptor source: a woman in her twenties or thirties who had been exposed to COVID-19. Each CDR3 is given with its conserved first and last residue. A D gene is named only where the DNA matches it firmly. Clone size is stated in some rows and not others, as once, few, many or a class when expanded.

J: TRBJ1-2
size: .
V: TRBV7-8
D: .
DNA: TGTGCCAGCAGGCAATGGGGGGGAGACTATGGCTACACCTTC
CDR3: CASRQWGGDYGYTF

J: TRBJ2-2
size: .
V: TRBV6-6
D: TRBD2
DNA: TGTGCCAGCAGTCGACTAGCGGGGGGGAACACCGGGGAGCTGTTTTTT
CDR3: CASSRLAGGNTGELFF

J: TRBJ1-1
size: .
V: TRBV19
D: TRBD1
DNA: TGTGCCAGTAGTTCAGGGGGCCTAGGGACTGAAGCTTTCTTT
CDR3: CASSSGGLGTEAFF

J: TRBJ1-6
size: few
V: TRBV11-3
D: .
DNA: TGTGCCAGCAGTCAGGGACATGAAAATTCACCCCTCCACTTT
CDR3: CASSQGHENSPLHF

J: TRBJ1-3
size: few
V: TRBV7-8
D: .
DNA: TGTGCCAGCAGACCCTTTCCCTGGACGGGGGGGATGAACTCTGGAAACACCATATATTTT
CDR3: CASRPFPWTGGMNSGNTIYF

J: TRBJ1-5
size: .
V: TRBV19
D: .
DNA: TGTGCCAGTAGTATAGACGCGAATCAGCCCCAGCATTTT
CDR3: CASSIDANQPQHF

J: TRBJ2-3
size: .
V: TRBV19
D: TRBD1
DNA: TGTGCCAGTAGTAGGGACAGGGCAGATACGCAGTATTTT
CDR3: CASSRDRADTQYF

J: TRBJ1-2
size: few
V: TRBV2
D: .
DNA: TGTGCCAGCAGTGACAATTTTTATGGCTACACCTTC
CDR3: CASSDNFYGYTF

J: TRBJ2-7
size: .
V: TRBV5-1
D: .
DNA: TGCGCCAGCAGCTTGAGATGGTCGGACGAGCAGTACTTC
CDR3: CASSLRWSDEQYF

J: TRBJ2-3
size: .
V: TRBV27
D: .
DNA: TGTGCCAGCAGTTTATGGGGCGGAACAGATACGCAGTATTTT
CDR3: CASSLWGGTDTQYF

J: TRBJ2-2
size: .
V: TRBV7-6
D: TRBD1
DNA: TGTGCCAGCAGCCAACCACACTGGGGGACAGGGGATACCGGGGAGCTGTTTTTT
CDR3: CASSQPHWGTGDTGELFF

J: TRBJ1-3
size: few
V: TRBV2
D: TRBD1
DNA: TGTGCCAGCAGTGTCTCCAGGGGGCGAGGAAACACCATATATTTT
CDR3: CASSVSRGRGNTIYF

J: TRBJ1-2
size: .
V: TRBV18
D: TRBD1
DNA: TGTGCCAGCTCACTATCGGACAGGGTCTATGGCTACACCTTC
CDR3: CASSLSDRVYGYTF

J: TRBJ2-1
size: .
V: TRBV3-1/TRBV3-2
D: .
DNA: TGTGCCAGCAGCCATCCCCCCCGCACGGGTTACAATGAGCAGTTCTTC
CDR3: CASSHPPRTGYNEQFF

J: TRBJ2-3
size: .
V: TRBV29-1
D: .
DNA: TGCAGCACCCGACAGTTATCTAGCACAGATACGCAGTATTTT
CDR3: CSTRQLSSTDTQYF

J: TRBJ2-7
size: .
V: TRBV12-3/TRBV12-4
D: .
DNA: TGTGCCAGCAGTTTAGGCGGCGTCGAGCAGTACTTC
CDR3: CASSLGGVEQYF

J: TRBJ2-2
size: .
V: TRBV19
D: .
DNA: TGTGCCAGTAACCCGGGACACTCGAACACCGGGGAGCTGTTTTTT
CDR3: CASNPGHSNTGELFF

J: TRBJ1-1
size: .
V: TRBV6-1
D: .
DNA: TGTGCCAGCAGTGAAGCCAGGACAGCCGACACTGAAGCTTTCTTT
CDR3: CASSEARTADTEAFF

J: TRBJ1-6
size: once
V: TRBV5-1
D: .
DNA: TGCGCCAGCAGCTTGGCACAGGGAGATTCACCCCTCCACTTT
CDR3: CASSLAQGDSPLHF

J: TRBJ1-4
size: .
V: TRBV19
D: .
DNA: TGTGCCAGTAGTCAGACAGGCGGTTATGAAAAACTGTTTTTT
CDR3: CASSQTGGYEKLFF

J: TRBJ2-1
size: .
V: TRBV30
D: TRBD1
DNA: TGTGCCTGGACTCCAATGTGGGGACAGGGGGCTAGTGAGCAGTTCTTC
CDR3: CAWTPMWGQGASEQFF

J: TRBJ1-4
size: .
V: TRBV2
D: TRBD1
DNA: TGTGCCAGCAGGTTACAGGGGATCGGAACTAATGAAAAACTGTTTTTT
CDR3: CASRLQGIGTNEKLFF

J: TRBJ1-2
size: .
V: TRBV7-9
D: .
DNA: TGTGCCAGCAGCTTACTGGAGAATGGCTACACCTTC
CDR3: CASSLLENGYTF

J: TRBJ2-2
size: .
V: TRBV10-1
D: TRBD1
DNA: TGCGCCAGCAGTGCTCGGACAGGGGGCACCGGGGAGCTGTTTTTT
CDR3: CASSARTGGTGELFF

J: TRBJ2-7
size: once
V: TRBV7-2
D: .
DNA: TGTGCCAGCAGCTTATGGATCCTAGGTGGCGAGCAGTACTTC
CDR3: CASSLWILGGEQYF

J: TRBJ2-1
size: .
V: TRBV21-1
D: .
DNA: TGTGCCAGCAGCAATCCCATTCTCGTCGGGGGATGCTACAATGAGCAGTTCTTC
CDR3: CASSNPILVGGCYNEQFF

J: TRBJ2-7
size: once
V: TRBV28
D: .
DNA: TGTGCCACTAGGTCGGTGAGTCGGCTACTCGAGCAGTACTTC
CDR3: CATRSVSRLLEQYF